This T cell receptor beta chain was identified in a study of CD8+CD57+ T cells in acquired aplastic anemia. Points from the study as a whole: It was found that more than 25 CD8+ CDR3 sequences were shared between patients and controls.

TCR beta VDJ and CDR3 were profiled, and genomic DNA was the template. Via MiXCR, TCRdb re-called the reads, giving one row per CDR3 protein. Counted here are 220,000 or so distinct CDR3 sequences, more than 55% occurring once; the ten biggest clones make up about 60%. Patients picked for sequencing had shown CD8+CD57+ cell expansion detected by flow cytometry. Every patient had severe acquired aplastic anemia. Patients were treatment-naive when blood was sampled. As regards this clonotype: Its antigen remains unknown.

Trimming took 9 bases from V and 1 from J; bases not matched to a gene: 5. Germline V gene data show CDR1 as SGHTA and CDR2 as FQGTGA. The CDR3 totals 13 residues. This receptor was taken from a human donor with aplastic anemia. The rearrangement joins TRBV7-3 to TRBJ1-1; 7 bases line up with TRBD1. Sample: sorted CD4+, CD8+, or CD8+CD57+ T cells (not recorded which) from PBMCs. The CDR3 sequence: CASRGQQNTEAFF. For the CDR3, the DNA is TGTGCCAGTCGGGGACAGCAGAACACTGAAGCTTTCTTT. Based on the CDR3 plus reference TRBV7-3 and TRBJ1-1, the full variable domain is GAGVSQTPSNKVTEKGKYVELRCDPISGHTALYWYRQSLGQGPEFLIYFQGTGAADDSGLPNDRFFAVRPEGSVSTLKIQRTERGDSAVYLCASRGQQNTEAFFGQGTRLTVV.